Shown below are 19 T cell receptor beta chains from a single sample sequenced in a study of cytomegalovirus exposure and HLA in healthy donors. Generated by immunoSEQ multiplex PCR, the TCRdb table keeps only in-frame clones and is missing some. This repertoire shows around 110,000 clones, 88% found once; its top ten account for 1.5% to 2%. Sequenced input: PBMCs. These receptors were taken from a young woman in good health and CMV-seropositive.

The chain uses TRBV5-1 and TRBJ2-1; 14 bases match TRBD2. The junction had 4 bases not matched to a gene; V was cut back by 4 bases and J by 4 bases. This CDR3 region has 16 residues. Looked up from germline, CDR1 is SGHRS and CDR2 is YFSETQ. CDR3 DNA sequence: TGCGCCAGCAGCGGCGGACTAGCGGGGGGATACAATGAGCAGTTCTTC. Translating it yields CASSGGLAGGYNEQFF.

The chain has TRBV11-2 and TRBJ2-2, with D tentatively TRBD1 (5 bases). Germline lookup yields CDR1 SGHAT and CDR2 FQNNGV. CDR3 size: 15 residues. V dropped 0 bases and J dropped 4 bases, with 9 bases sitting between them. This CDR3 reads CASSLDQGPTGELFF. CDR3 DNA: TGTGCCAGCAGCTTAGATCAGGGCCCCACCGGGGAGCTGTTTTTT.

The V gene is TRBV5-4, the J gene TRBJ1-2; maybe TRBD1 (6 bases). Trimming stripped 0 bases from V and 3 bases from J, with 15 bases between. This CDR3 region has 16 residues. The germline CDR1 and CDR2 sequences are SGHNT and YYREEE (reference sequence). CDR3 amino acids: CASSLAWNRDDYGYTF. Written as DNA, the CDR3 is TGTGCCAGCAGCTTGGCCTGGAACAGGGATGACTATGGCTACACCTTC.

The CDR3 region has the DNA TGTGCCAGTAGTATAGTGAGCTCCTATAATTCACCCCTCCACTTT. This sequence encodes CASSIVSSYNSPLHF. This rearrangement joins TRBV19 to TRBJ1-6; D not resolved. The germline gives CDR1 LNHDA, CDR2 SQIVND (reference sequence). V lost 1 base to trimming and J lost 0 bases, with 4 bases between them. There are 15 residues in the CDR3.

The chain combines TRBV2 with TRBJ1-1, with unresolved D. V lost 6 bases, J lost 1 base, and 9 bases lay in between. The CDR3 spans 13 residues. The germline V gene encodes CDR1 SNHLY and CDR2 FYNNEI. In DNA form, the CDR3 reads TGTGCCAGCAGACGACAAGAGAACACTGAAGCTTTCTTT. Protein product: CASRRQENTEAFF.

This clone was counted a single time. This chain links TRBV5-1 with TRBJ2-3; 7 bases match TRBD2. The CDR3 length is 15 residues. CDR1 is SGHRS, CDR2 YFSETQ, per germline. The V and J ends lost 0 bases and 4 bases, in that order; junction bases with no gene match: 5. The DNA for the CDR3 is TGCGCCAGCAGCTTGGGGGGGGGAGCCCCAGATACGCAGTATTTT. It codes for CASSLGGGAPDTQYF.

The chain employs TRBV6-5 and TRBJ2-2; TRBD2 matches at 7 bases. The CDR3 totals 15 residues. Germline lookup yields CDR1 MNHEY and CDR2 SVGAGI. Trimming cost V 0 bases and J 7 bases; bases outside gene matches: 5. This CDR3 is CASSYSGTNIGELFF. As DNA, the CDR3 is TGTGCCAGCAGTTACTCGGGGACTAATATCGGGGAGCTGTTTTTT.

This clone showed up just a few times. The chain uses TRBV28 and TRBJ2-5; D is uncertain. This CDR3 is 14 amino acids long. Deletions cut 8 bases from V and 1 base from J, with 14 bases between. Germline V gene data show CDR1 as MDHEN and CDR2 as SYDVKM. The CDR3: CASATSPAQETQYF. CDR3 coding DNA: TGTGCCAGCGCGACAAGTCCGGCCCAAGAGACCCAGTACTTC.

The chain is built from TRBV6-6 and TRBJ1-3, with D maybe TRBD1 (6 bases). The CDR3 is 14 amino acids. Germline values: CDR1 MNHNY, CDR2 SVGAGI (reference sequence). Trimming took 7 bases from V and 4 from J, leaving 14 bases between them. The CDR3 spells CASTNSGDGNTIYF. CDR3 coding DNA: TGTGCCAGCACAAACTCAGGGGACGGAAACACCATATATTTT.

The DNA for the CDR3 is TGTGCCAGCAGAGGGGCGGGGGGCCTGGGGTCTGAGCAGTTCTTC. It codes for CASRGAGGLGSEQFF. This rearrangement joins TRBV11-2 to TRBJ2-1; 8 positions agree with TRBD2. J lost 9 bases, V lost 6 bases, and 13 bases had no gene match. The CDR3 is made up of 15 amino acids. Germline values: CDR1 SGHAT, CDR2 FQNNGV.

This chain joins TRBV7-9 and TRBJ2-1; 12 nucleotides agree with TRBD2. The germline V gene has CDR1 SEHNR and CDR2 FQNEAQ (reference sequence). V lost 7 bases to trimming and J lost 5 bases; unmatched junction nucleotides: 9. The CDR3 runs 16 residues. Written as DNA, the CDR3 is TGTGCCAGCACCGAAGTACTAGCGGGGGGTAACAATGAGCAGTTCTTC. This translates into CASTEVLAGGNNEQFF.

CDR3 residues: CASSGGTSGGRGYEQYV. CDR3 DNA sequence: TGTGCCAGCAGTGGCGGGACTAGCGGGGGGAGGGGCTACGAGCAGTACGTC. The chain joins TRBV6-1 to TRBJ2-7; TRBD2 matches at 15 bases. This CDR3 has 17 residues. Germline V gene sequence: CDR1 MNHNS, CDR2 SASEGT. V trimming: 4 bases; J trimming: 3 bases; junction bases outside the gene matches: 7.

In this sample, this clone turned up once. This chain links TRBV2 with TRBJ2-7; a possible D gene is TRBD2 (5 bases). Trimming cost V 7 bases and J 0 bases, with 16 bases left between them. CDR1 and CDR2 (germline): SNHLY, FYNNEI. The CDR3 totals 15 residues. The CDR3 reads CASTDTGGLSYEQYF. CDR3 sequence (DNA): TGTGCCAGCACCGACACCGGAGGCCTCTCCTACGAGCAGTACTTC. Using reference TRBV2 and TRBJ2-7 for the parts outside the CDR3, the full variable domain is EPEVTQTPSHQVTQMGQEVILRCVPISNHLYFYWYRQILGQKVEFLVSFYNNEISEKSEIFDDQFSVERPDGSNFTLKIRSTKLEDSAMYFCASTDTGGLSYEQYFGPGTRLTVT.

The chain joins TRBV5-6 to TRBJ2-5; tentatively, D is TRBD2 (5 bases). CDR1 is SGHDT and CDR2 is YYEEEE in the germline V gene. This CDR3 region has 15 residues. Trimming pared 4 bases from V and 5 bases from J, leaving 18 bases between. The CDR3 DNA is TGTGCCAGCAGCCAAATATCTCGGGGAAGGGAGACCCAGTACTTC. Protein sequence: CASSQISRGRETQYF. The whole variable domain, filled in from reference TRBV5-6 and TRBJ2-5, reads DAGVTQSPTHLIKTRGQQVTLRCSPKSGHDTVSWYQQALGQGPQFIFQYYEEEERQRGNFPDRFSGHQFPNYSSELNVNALLLGDSALYLCASSQISRGRETQYFGPGTRLLVL.

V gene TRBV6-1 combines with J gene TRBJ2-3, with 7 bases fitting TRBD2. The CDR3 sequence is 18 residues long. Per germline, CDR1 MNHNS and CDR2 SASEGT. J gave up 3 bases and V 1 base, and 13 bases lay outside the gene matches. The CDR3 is CASSEVLVGGSKTDTQYF. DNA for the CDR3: TGTGCCAGCAGTGAAGTCCTTGTGGGGGGGAGCAAGACAGATACGCAGTATTTT.

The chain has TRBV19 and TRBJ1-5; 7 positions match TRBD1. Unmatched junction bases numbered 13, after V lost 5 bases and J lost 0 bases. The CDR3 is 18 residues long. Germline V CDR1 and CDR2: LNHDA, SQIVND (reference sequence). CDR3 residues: CASSLRGDSLYSNQPQHF. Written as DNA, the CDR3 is TGTGCCAGTAGTCTTAGAGGGGACAGTTTATATAGCAATCAGCCCCAGCATTTT.

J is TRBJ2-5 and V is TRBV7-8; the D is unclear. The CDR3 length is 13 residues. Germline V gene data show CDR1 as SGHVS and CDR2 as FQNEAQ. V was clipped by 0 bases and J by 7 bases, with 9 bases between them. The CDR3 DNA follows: TGTGCCAGCAGCTTAGCGGCGGATACGACCCAGTACTTC. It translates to CASSLAADTTQYF.

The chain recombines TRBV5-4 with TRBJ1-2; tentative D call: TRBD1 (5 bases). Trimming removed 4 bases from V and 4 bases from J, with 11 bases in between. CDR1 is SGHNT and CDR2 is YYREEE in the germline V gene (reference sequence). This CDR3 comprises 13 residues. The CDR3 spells CASSSDSIYGYTF. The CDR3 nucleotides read TGTGCCAGCAGCAGTGACAGTATCTATGGCTACACCTTC.

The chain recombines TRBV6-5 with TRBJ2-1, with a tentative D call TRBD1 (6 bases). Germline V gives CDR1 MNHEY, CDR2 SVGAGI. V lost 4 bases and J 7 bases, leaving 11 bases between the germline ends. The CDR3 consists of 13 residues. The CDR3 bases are TGTGCCAGCAGTTTACCAGGGGTTAATGAGCAGTTCTTC. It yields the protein CASSLPGVNEQFF.